Sequencing of this TCR beta chain was carried out in a study of post-analysis software for immune sequencing data. Study-wide context: Both relapsing-remitting and secondary progressive multiple sclerosis featured among the disease courses, as did progressive-relapsing multiple sclerosis. Study conclusions and caveats: Significantly lower normalized Chao1 diversity was found in patients with multiple sclerosis relative to controls. Four or five TRBV segments, TRBV5-6, TRBV5-1 and TRBV20-1 among them, were found more frequent in patients than controls. F measure grouped same-batch samples tightly together.

Sequencing libraries made from TCR beta cDNA carried unique molecular identifiers. TCRdb used MiXCR to reprocess the PCR reads, holding one entry per CDR3 protein. The sample records about 800,000 distinct CDR3 sequences, roughly 29% being singletons. The V gene's germline CDR1 is SGHAT and CDR2 FQNNGV. V shed 0 bases and J shed 8 bases, with 13 bases lying between them. This CDR3 contains 14 residues. As to this clonotype: Its antigen is unknown.

The rearrangement links TRBV11-2 to TRBJ1-1; no reliable D call. This TCR was recovered from a girl aged 10 to 17 with multiple sclerosis. The sequencing sample was made of blood. CDR3: CASSLEHEFWEAFF. The CDR3 coding sequence is TGTGCCAGCAGCTTAGAGCATGAATTTTGGGAAGCTTTCTTT.